A selection of T cell receptor beta chains follows, all from one sample in a study of T cells in Graves' hyperthyroidism and ophthalmopathy. One entry per CDR3 protein results from TCRdb running MiXCR on the multiplex PCR reads. This sample has around 350,000 distinct CDR3 sequences, with 15% to 19% found just once. Source material: blood. The receptor set was obtained from a woman under 30 with Graves' hyperthyroidism that later progressed to Graves' ophthalmopathy. Each CDR3 is given with its conserved first and last residue. The D gene is left open where the match is weak. Some rows mark clone size as missing; the rest say once, few, many or name a class of expanded clone.

V gene	D gene	CDR3 length	J gene	clone size	CDR3 protein	CDR3 DNA
TRBV25-1	.	13	TRBJ2-5	few	CASSYREQQTQYF	TGTGCCAGCAGCTATAGAGAACAACAGACCCAGTACTTC
TRBV7-2	TRBD2	13	TRBJ2-5	many	CASTLAGGETQYF	TGTGCCAGCACGTTAGCGGGAGGTGAGACCCAGTACTTC
TRBV9	TRBD2	15	TRBJ2-7	many	CASSPTSGSVDEQYF	TGTGCCAGCAGCCCAACTAGCGGGAGTGTTGACGAGCAGTACTTC
TRBV28	.	14	TRBJ2-7	many	CASSYPGDGDEQYF	TGTGCCAGCAGCTACCCCGGAGATGGGGACGAGCAGTACTTC
TRBV5-1	TRBD1	16	TRBJ1-4	few	CASAEGQGARGEKLFF	TGCGCCAGCGCAGAGGGACAGGGGGCACGGGGTGAAAAACTGTTTTTT
TRBV7-8	.	14	TRBJ1-5	many	CASSYGTSNQPQHF	TGTGCCAGCAGTTATGGGACCTCCAATCAGCCCCAGCATTTT
TRBV5-8	.	15	TRBJ1-6	.	CAARDGQARVSPLHF	TGTGCCGCGAGGGACGGCCAGGCCAGGGTTTCACCCCTCCACTTT
TRBV30	.	13	TRBJ2-5	many	CAWLQGGQETQYF	TGTGCCTGGTTACAGGGCGGGCAAGAGACCCAGTACTTC
TRBV20-1	TRBD2	15	TRBJ2-7	many	CSASGLAGALGEQYF	TGCAGTGCTAGCGGACTAGCGGGAGCCTTGGGGGAGCAGTACTTC
TRBV30	.	15	TRBJ1-1	many	CAWSAPGQMNTEAFF	TGTGCCTGGAGTGCCCCCGGCCAGATGAACACTGAAGCTTTCTTT
TRBV7-2	.	11	TRBJ2-5	many	CASSFTGTQYF	TGTGCCAGCAGCTTTACGGGGACCCAGTACTTC